These 19 T cell receptor beta chains originate from one sample sequenced in a study of cytotoxic CD8 clonotypes in ibrutinib-treated CLL. Libraries were prepared by immunoSEQ multiplex PCR; TCRdb keeps only in-frame clonotypes and omits some of them. The sample contains fewer than 400,000 clones, 67% of which appear only once. Sequences were derived from PBMCs, sampled after 36 months of ibrutinib treatment. The origin of the receptors is a human donor with chronic lymphocytic leukemia.

The gene calls are TRBV4-1 and TRBJ1-1, with D uncertain. Between the trimmed V and J ends, which lost 4 bases and 4 bases, there was a span of 10 bases. Germline V lookup: CDR1 MGHRA, CDR2 YSYEKL. CDR3 length: 13 amino acids. The CDR3 sequence: CASSPGRATEAFF. CDR3 in DNA: TGCGCCAGCAGCCCCGGTAGGGCCACTGAAGCTTTCTTT.

There are a few counts of this clone. The genes are TRBV2 and TRBJ1-5; D is perhaps TRBD1 (5 bases). The germline CDR1 and CDR2 sequences are SNHLY and FYNNEI. Trimming stripped 3 bases from V and 4 bases from J, with 10 bases between. There are 14 residues in the CDR3. The CDR3 protein is CASSEEGSNQPQHF. The CDR3 DNA is TGTGCCAGCAGTGAGGAGGGGTCAAATCAGCCCCAGCATTTT.

The gene calls are TRBV7-2 and TRBJ1-6; perhaps TRBD1 as D (5 bases). Germline assignment: CDR1 SGHTA and CDR2 FQGNSA. The V end lost 5 bases, the J end lost 1 base, and 12 bases lay between the germline ends. This CDR3 spans 16 amino acids. CDR3 loop: CASSLGTFSYNSPLHF. CDR3 in DNA: TGTGCCAGCAGCCTCGGGACTTTTTCCTATAATTCACCCCTCCACTTT.

Of note for this clone: Other DNA sequences in the sample encode the same CDR3. The chain links TRBV5-1 to TRBJ1-2; no firm D call. Trimming took off 4 bases at V and 5 bases at J, with 9 bases between the two ends. The CDR3 extends over 12 amino acids. Looked up from germline, CDR1 is SGHRS and CDR2 is YFSETQ. The CDR3 protein is CASSPEGYGYTF. In DNA form, the CDR3 reads TGCGCCAGCAGCCCTGAGGGTTATGGCTACACCTTC. The full variable domain, its missing parts supplied by reference TRBV5-1 and TRBJ1-2, is KAGVTQTPRYLIKTRGQQVTLSCSPISGHRSVSWYQQTPGQGLQFLFEYFSETQRNKGNFPGRFSGRQFSNSRSEMNVSTLELGDSALYLCASSPEGYGYTFGSGTRLTVV.

This clone has only a few counts. The rearrangement links TRBV28 to TRBJ2-7, with 7 bases aligning to TRBD2. V dropped 5 bases and J dropped 2; count of bases not matched to a gene: 9. Germline V gene lookup returns CDR1 MDHEN and CDR2 SYDVKM. The CDR3 sequence is 15 residues long. The CDR3 DNA reads as TGTGCCAGCAGTCTTTTGGAAGCGGGAACCTACGAGCAGTACTTC. It is translated as CASSLLEAGTYEQYF.

The chain links TRBV18 to TRBJ2-3, with a weak D call TRBD1 (5 bases). V lost 4 bases to trimming and J lost 4 bases, with 12 bases between them. CDR1 is KGHSH and CDR2 is LQKENI in the germline V gene. This CDR3 spans 14 amino acids. CDR3 sequence (DNA): TGTGCCAGCTCACACTTGGACAACCCAGATACGCAGTATTTT. Encoded protein: CASSHLDNPDTQYF.

The rearrangement links TRBV25-1 to TRBJ1-5; D unresolved. Germline CDR1 reads MGHDK; CDR2 reads SYGVNS. The length of the CDR3 is 17 residues. The V end was cut by 3 bases, the J end by 5 bases, with 20 bases between. The CDR3 DNA follows: TGTGCCAGCAGTGAGTCCTCCGGACCCCTGAGGGATCAGCCCCAGCATTTT. Encoded protein: CASSESSGPLRDQPQHF.

The chain combines TRBV13 with TRBJ2-7, with 10 bases aligning to TRBD2. CDR1 PRHDT and CDR2 FYEKMQ come from the germline V gene (reference sequence). The V gene end was trimmed by 5 bases and the J gene end by 5 bases; junction bases not matched to a gene: 24. This CDR3 has 20 residues. In DNA form, the CDR3 reads TGTGCCAGCAGCCCCTCCTCCCCCACTAGCGGGATACCCTGGGAGCACGAGCAGTACTTC. Its translation: CASSPSSPTSGIPWEHEQYF.

This clone was detected a few times. The V call is TRBV10-3, the J call TRBJ2-7; D perhaps matches TRBD2 (6 bases). V was pared by 3 bases and J by 4 bases, with 10 bases between. CDR3 length: 13 amino acids. Germline-derived CDR1 and CDR2 are ENHRY and SYGVKD. In nucleotides, the CDR3 is TGTGCCATCAGTGAAGACGGGGGTTACGAGCAGTACTTC. Translating it yields CAISEDGGYEQYF.

The J gene is TRBJ1-5, the V gene TRBV5-1; maybe TRBD1 (5 bases). The V gene lost 0 bases and the J gene lost 6 bases, with 10 bases spanning the gap. The CDR3 has 14 residues. The germline CDR1 and CDR2 sequences are SGHRS and YFSETQ. As DNA, the CDR3 is TGCGCCAGCAGCTTGGAATTAGGGGTTCAGCCCCAGCATTTT. As protein: CASSLELGVQPQHF.

A few counts support this clone. The rearrangement uses TRBV18 and TRBJ2-5; 8 bases are a match to TRBD1. In germline, CDR1 is KGHSH, CDR2 LQKENI. The CDR3 consists of 15 residues. V lost 1 base to trimming and J lost 4 bases; unmatched junction nucleotides: 5. In DNA form, the CDR3 reads TGTGCCAGCTCACCACTTACAGGGGGGAGAGAGACCCAGTACTTC. Amino acid sequence: CASSPLTGGRETQYF.

The chain carries TRBV6-5 and TRBJ1-3; weak D call: TRBD1 (5 bases). Germline V gene data show CDR1 as MNHEY and CDR2 as SVGAGI. Deletions cut 7 bases from V and 4 bases from J, with 11 bases between. CDR3 length: 13 residues. CDR3 residues: CASTRGVGNTIYF. The CDR3, as DNA: TGTGCCAGCACGAGGGGAGTAGGAAACACCATATATTTT.

V gene TRBV9 combines with J gene TRBJ2-1; 8 nucleotides match TRBD1. The CDR3 loop spans 16 amino acids. Germline CDR1 is SGDLS and CDR2 is YYNGEE. V shed 4 bases and J 6 bases; nucleotides not matched to a gene: 12. This CDR3 reads CASSTGQGRPLNEQFF. The CDR3 DNA is TGTGCCAGCAGCACCGGACAGGGAAGACCGCTCAATGAGCAGTTCTTC.

The rearrangement links TRBV6-1 to TRBJ1-4, with 7 bases aligning to TRBD1. In germline, CDR1 is MNHNS, CDR2 SASEGT. The CDR3 loop spans 14 amino acids. V shed 6 bases and J 5 bases; nucleotides not matched to a gene: 6. For the CDR3, the DNA is TGTGCCAGCAGGACGGGACAGAAGAATGAAAAACTGTTTTTT. Translation: CASRTGQKNEKLFF.

This sequence joins TRBV11-2 and TRBJ2-1; 7 nucleotides line up with TRBD2. V trimming: 1 base; J trimming: 6 bases; junction bases outside the gene matches: 12. Germline CDR1 reads SGHAT; CDR2 reads FQNNGV. The CDR3 is 17 residues long. CDR3 bases: TGTGCCAGCAGCTTAGCGTATGGAAGCGGGGAGGGCAATGAGCAGTTCTTC. This encodes CASSLAYGSGEGNEQFF.

This clone was recorded a few times. The chain employs TRBV5-4 and TRBJ2-7; 8 bases match TRBD1. The CDR3 extends over 15 amino acids. The germline V gene encodes CDR1 SGHNT and CDR2 YYREEE (reference sequence). V was clipped by 4 bases and J by 0 bases; unmatched bases: 6. As DNA, the CDR3 is TGTGCCAGCAGCCGCCGGGACAGGACCTCCTACGAGCAGTACTTC. Translated: CASSRRDRTSYEQYF. Full variable domain (rest looked up from reference TRBV5-4 and TRBJ2-7): ETGVTQSPTHLIKTRGQQVTLRCSSQSGHNTVSWYQQALGQGPQFIFQYYREEENGRGNFPPRFSGLQFPNYSSELNVNALELDDSALYLCASSRRDRTSYEQYFGPGTRLTVT.

The gene calls are TRBV21-1 and TRBJ1-2; the DNA was not compared with TRBD1, the D call given in the table. TRBV21-1 is a documented pseudogene. The CDR3 extends over 10 amino acids. The CDR3 spells CASPTGPYTF. The CDR3 nucleotides are TGTGCCAGCCCCACAGGGCCCTACACCTTC.

The table lists this clone with a count of one. This rearrangement joins TRBV7-9 to TRBJ2-6, with 8 bases that match TRBD1. V lost 4 bases to trimming and J lost 4 bases; unmatched junction nucleotides: 9. The CDR3 has 17 residues. Germline-derived CDR1 and CDR2 are SEHNR and FQNEAQ (reference sequence). The CDR3 DNA sequence: TGTGCCAGCAGCTCCGGACAGGGCGTGGACGGGGCCAACGTCCTGACTTTC. It specifies CASSSGQGVDGANVLTF.

The chain carries TRBV6-1 and TRBJ2-3, with 7 positions matching TRBD1. V was clipped by 7 bases and J by 5 bases; unmatched bases: 6. The germline V gene has CDR1 MNHNS and CDR2 SASEGT. The CDR3 loop spans 13 amino acids. Here the CDR3 reads CASTPQGVDTQYF. Here the CDR3 DNA reads TGTGCCAGCACCCCTCAGGGGGTAGATACGCAGTATTTT.